The rows below give T cell receptor beta chains drawn from one sample of a study of beta chain features in type 1 diabetes. Repertoires were generated with immunoSEQ multiplex PCR, while TCRdb's copy carries only in-frame clones and drops some. The sample lists under 900,000 clones; 17% were seen once. Sequenced: naive CD4+ T cells from blood. Every receptor here comes from a woman between 18 and 30 years old in good health. CDR3s include the opening cysteine and the closing phenylalanine or tryptophan. The D gene is left open where the match is weak. Clone size is not always given. Where it is, it says once, few, many or a class for expanded clones.

length: 15
D: TRBD2
size: few
J: TRBJ2-1
V: TRBV4-1
DNA: TGCGCCAGCAGCCCGCCATTGAGGGAGGGCCTCGAGCAGTTCTTC
CDR3: CASSPPLREGLEQFF

length: 15
D: -
size: few
J: TRBJ1-5
V: TRBV2
DNA: TGTGCCAGCAGTGGAGACTCAATGGGCAATCAGCCCCAGCATTTT
CDR3: CASSGDSMGNQPQHF

length: 15
D: -
size: -
J: TRBJ1-2
V: TRBV27
DNA: TGTGCCAGCAGTTTTAGCGGGGGCGGCCCCTATGGCTACACCTTC
CDR3: CASSFSGGGPYGYTF

length: 12
D: TRBD1
size: -
J: TRBJ2-7
V: TRBV11-2
DNA: TGTGCCAGCAGCACAACAGGGGTCGAGCAGTACTTC
CDR3: CASSTTGVEQYF

length: 16
D: -
size: few
J: TRBJ2-3
V: TRBV4-2
DNA: TGTGCCAGCGGGGTCGGGTGGGGAACTAGCACAGATACGCAGTATTTT
CDR3: CASGVGWGTSTDTQYF

length: 13
D: TRBD2
size: few
J: TRBJ2-1
V: TRBV4-1
DNA: TGCGCCAGCAGCCAAGTAGCGGGTGGGGAGCAGTTCTTC
CDR3: CASSQVAGGEQFF

length: 18
D: TRBD2
size: -
J: TRBJ2-5
V: TRBV4-3
DNA: TGCGCCAGCAGCCAAGATGTCCCTAGCGGGAGACGACAAGAGACCCAGTACTTC
CDR3: CASSQDVPSGRRQETQYF

length: 16
D: -
size: -
J: TRBJ2-2
V: TRBV5-4
DNA: TGTGCCAGCAGCTTGGCTGGTCAGGTGCTTACCGGGGAGCTGTTTTTT
CDR3: CASSLAGQVLTGELFF

length: 13
D: -
size: -
J: TRBJ2-2
V: TRBV10-3
DNA: TGTGCCATCAGTGGGAGCCCCACCGGGGAGCTGTTTTTT
CDR3: CAISGSPTGELFF

length: 15
D: TRBD1
size: -
J: TRBJ1-1
V: TRBV18
DNA: TGTGCCAGCTCGCTCCTACAGGGGAGGACCCTTGAAGCTTTCTTT
CDR3: CASSLLQGRTLEAFF

length: 15
D: TRBD2
size: -
J: TRBJ2-7
V: TRBV7-2
DNA: TGTGCCAGCAGCTTGGCCGGGACTAGATACCACGAGCAGTACTTC
CDR3: CASSLAGTRYHEQYF

length: 16
D: -
size: -
J: TRBJ1-1
V: TRBV18
DNA: TGTGCCAGCTCACCGCAGGAACAGGGCTGGAGCACTGAAGCTTTCTTT
CDR3: CASSPQEQGWSTEAFF

length: 15
D: -
size: -
J: TRBJ1-2
V: TRBV5-6
DNA: TGTGCCAGCAGCTCCACAGGGTTCTCTAACTATGGCTACACCTTC
CDR3: CASSSTGFSNYGYTF

length: 15
D: TRBD2
size: -
J: TRBJ2-1
V: TRBV19
DNA: TGTGCCAGTAGTATACTAGCGGGACGGGTGAATGAGCAGTTCTTC
CDR3: CASSILAGRVNEQFF

length: 16
D: -
size: few
J: TRBJ2-2
V: TRBV23-1
DNA: TGCGCCAACGGAGAGCCGGGACGGCCGAACACCGGGGAGCTGTTTTTT
CDR3: CANGEPGRPNTGELFF

length: 15
D: TRBD2
size: few
J: TRBJ2-1
V: TRBV11-2
DNA: TGTGCCAGCAGGGGCTTAGCGGGAGCTGGCAATGAGCAGTTCTTC
CDR3: CASRGLAGAGNEQFF

length: 18
D: -
size: once
J: TRBJ2-6
V: TRBV9
DNA: TGTGCCAGCAGCGTAGTAGACAGAACAAGCTCTGGGGCCAACGTCCTGACTTTC
CDR3: CASSVVDRTSSGANVLTF

length: 14
D: -
size: -
J: TRBJ2-7
V: TRBV7-2
DNA: TGTGCCAGCAGCCCTCGGGAAGGAGACTACGAGCAGTACTTC
CDR3: CASSPREGDYEQYF

length: 18
D: TRBD2
size: few
J: TRBJ2-5
V: TRBV7-9
DNA: TGTGCCAGCAGCTCTGGATACGGCACTAGCGGGATACCGGAGACCCAGTACTTC
CDR3: CASSSGYGTSGIPETQYF

length: 16
D: -
size: few
J: TRBJ2-1
V: TRBV15
DNA: TGTGCCACCAGCTATCCCAGTCCGAGCTCCTACAATGAGCAGTTCTTC
CDR3: CATSYPSPSSYNEQFF

length: 16
D: -
size: -
J: TRBJ1-2
V: TRBV7-9
DNA: TGTGCCAGCAGCTTAGATAGGCATCCTCGACCTATGGGCTACACCTTC
CDR3: CASSLDRHPRPMGYTF

length: 15
D: TRBD2
size: -
J: TRBJ2-1
V: TRBV5-6
DNA: TGTGCCAGCAGCCCGCAGGGCGGGGGAGTTGATGAGCAGTTCTTC
CDR3: CASSPQGGGVDEQFF

length: 14
D: -
size: few
J: TRBJ2-1
V: TRBV7-2
DNA: TGTGCCAGCAGCTTAGTTGGGACCTACAATGAGCAGTTCTTC
CDR3: CASSLVGTYNEQFF

length: 19
D: TRBD1
size: -
J: TRBJ2-7
V: TRBV4-2
DNA: TGTGCCAGCAGCCAAGCAGGGTACCCAGGGGGCAAAAAGGCCTACGAGCAGTACTTC
CDR3: CASSQAGYPGGKKAYEQYF

length: 15
D: -
size: -
J: TRBJ1-5
V: TRBV19
DNA: TGTGCCAGTAGTAGCGTCGGGGCCGGCAATCAGCCCCAGCATTTT
CDR3: CASSSVGAGNQPQHF

length: 11
D: -
size: -
J: TRBJ1-2
V: TRBV6-5
DNA: TGTGCCAGTCGGACGCCGGGAGGCTACACCTTC
CDR3: CASRTPGGYTF

length: 15
D: TRBD1
size: -
J: TRBJ2-7
V: TRBV9
DNA: TGTGCCAGCAGCGTAGAAGTAGGACAGGCCTACGAGCAGTACTTC
CDR3: CASSVEVGQAYEQYF

length: 15
D: -
size: few
J: TRBJ2-5
V: TRBV19
DNA: TGTGCCAGTAGTCTAGCAGGTAGCCTACAAGAGACCCAGTACTTC
CDR3: CASSLAGSLQETQYF

length: 14
D: -
size: -
J: TRBJ2-4
V: TRBV19
DNA: TGTGCCAGTAGTGCTAGATGGGCCAAAAACATTCAGTACTTC
CDR3: CASSARWAKNIQYF

length: 14
D: TRBD2
size: few
J: TRBJ2-2
V: TRBV2
DNA: TGTGCCAGCACCTTTTGGGGGGGCACCGGGGAGCTGTTTTTT
CDR3: CASTFWGGTGELFF

length: 12
D: -
size: -
J: TRBJ2-3
V: TRBV5-6
DNA: TGTGCCAGCAGCTTGTGGTTAGATACGCAGTATTTT
CDR3: CASSLWLDTQYF

length: 15
D: TRBD1
size: few
J: TRBJ2-1
V: TRBV7-2
DNA: TGTGCCAGCAGCCCGTGGACAGGGGGCTACAATGAGCAGTTCTTC
CDR3: CASSPWTGGYNEQFF

length: 13
D: -
size: few
J: TRBJ2-7
V: TRBV18
DNA: TGTGCCAGCTCACCACCTCATGACTACGAGCAGTACTTC
CDR3: CASSPPHDYEQYF

length: 13
D: -
size: few
J: TRBJ2-2
V: TRBV28
DNA: TGTGCCAGCAACAAACAGCCAACCGGGGAGCTGTTTTTT
CDR3: CASNKQPTGELFF

length: 16
D: TRBD2
size: -
J: TRBJ2-7
V: TRBV5-1
DNA: TGCGCCAGCAGCTTGAGAGGGGGACTAGCGGATCCCGAGCAGTACTTC
CDR3: CASSLRGGLADPEQYF

length: 14
D: -
size: few
J: TRBJ2-2
V: TRBV6-4
DNA: TGTGCCAGCAGTGAAGGACTTAACACCGGGGAGCTGTTTTTT
CDR3: CASSEGLNTGELFF

length: 13
D: -
size: few
J: TRBJ1-3
V: TRBV7-3
DNA: TGTGCCAGCAGCAAAGGGACGGGAAACACCATATATTTT
CDR3: CASSKGTGNTIYF